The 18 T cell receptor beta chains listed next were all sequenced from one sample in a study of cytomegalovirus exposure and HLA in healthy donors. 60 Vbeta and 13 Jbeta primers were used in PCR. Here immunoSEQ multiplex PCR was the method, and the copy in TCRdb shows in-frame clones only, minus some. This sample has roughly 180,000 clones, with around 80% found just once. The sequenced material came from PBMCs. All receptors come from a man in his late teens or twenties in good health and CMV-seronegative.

The CDR3 coding sequence is TGTGCCAGCAGCGCGACTAGCGGGGGCCGAAAGTACTTC. Translating it yields CASSATSGGRKYF. V and J are TRBV11-3 and TRBJ2-7; 12 positions match TRBD2. The trim removed 5 bases at V and 11 bases at J, leaving 7 bases unmatched. Germline lookup yields CDR1 SGHNT and CDR2 YENEEA. The CDR3 has 13 amino acids.

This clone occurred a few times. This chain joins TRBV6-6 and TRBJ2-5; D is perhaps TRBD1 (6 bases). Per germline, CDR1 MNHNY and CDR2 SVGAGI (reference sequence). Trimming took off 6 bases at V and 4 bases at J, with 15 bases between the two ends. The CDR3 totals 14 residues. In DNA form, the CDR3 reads TGTGCCAGCAGGAGAGGGGCAGGGGTAGAGACCCAGTACTTC. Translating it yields CASRRGAGVETQYF.

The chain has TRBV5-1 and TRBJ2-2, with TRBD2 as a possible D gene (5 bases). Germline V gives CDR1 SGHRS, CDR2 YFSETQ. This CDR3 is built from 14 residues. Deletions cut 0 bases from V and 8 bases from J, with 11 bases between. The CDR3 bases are TGCGCCAGCAGCTTGGCTACTAGTTCAGGGGAGCTGTTTTTT. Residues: CASSLATSSGELFF. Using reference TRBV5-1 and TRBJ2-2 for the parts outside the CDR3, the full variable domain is KAGVTQTPRYLIKTRGQQVTLSCSPISGHRSVSWYQQTPGQGLQFLFEYFSETQRNKGNFPGRFSGRQFSNSRSEMNVSTLELGDSALYLCASSLATSSGELFFGEGSRLTVL.

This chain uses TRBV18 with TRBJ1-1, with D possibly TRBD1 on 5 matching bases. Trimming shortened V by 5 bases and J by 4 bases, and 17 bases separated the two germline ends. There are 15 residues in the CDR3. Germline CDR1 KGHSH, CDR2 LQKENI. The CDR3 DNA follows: TGTGCCAGCTCAGCCGGGGGGTATTCGAGCACTGAAGCTTTCTTT. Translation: CASSAGGYSSTEAFF. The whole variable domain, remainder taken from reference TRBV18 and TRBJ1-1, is NAGVMQNPRHLVRRRGQEARLRCSPMKGHSHVYWYRQLPEEGLKFMVYLQKENIIDESGMPKERFSAEFPKEGPSILRIQQVVRGDSAAYFCASSAGGYSSTEAFFGQGTRLTVV.

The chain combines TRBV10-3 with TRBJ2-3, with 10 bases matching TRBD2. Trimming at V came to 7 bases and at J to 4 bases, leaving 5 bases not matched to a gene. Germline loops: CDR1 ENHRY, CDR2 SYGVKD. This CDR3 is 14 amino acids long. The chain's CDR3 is CAIKPSGGADTQYF. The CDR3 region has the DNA TGTGCCATCAAACCTAGCGGGGGAGCAGATACGCAGTATTTT.

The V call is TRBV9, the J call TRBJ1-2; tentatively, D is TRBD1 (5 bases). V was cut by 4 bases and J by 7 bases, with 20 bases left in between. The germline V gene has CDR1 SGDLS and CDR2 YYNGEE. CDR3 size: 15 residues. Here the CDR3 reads CASSPSGGGRAGYTF. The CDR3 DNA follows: TGTGCCAGCAGCCCCAGTGGGGGGGGAAGGGCTGGCTACACCTTC.

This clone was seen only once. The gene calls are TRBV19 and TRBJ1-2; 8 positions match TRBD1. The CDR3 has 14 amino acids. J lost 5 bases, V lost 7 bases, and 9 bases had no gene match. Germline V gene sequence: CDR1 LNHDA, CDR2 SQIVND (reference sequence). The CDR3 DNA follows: TGTGCCAGTATCAGGACAGGGAATTTTTATGGCTACACCTTC. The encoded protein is CASIRTGNFYGYTF. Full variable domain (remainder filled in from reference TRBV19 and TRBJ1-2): DGGITQSPKYLFRKEGQNVTLSCEQNLNHDAMYWYRQDPGQGLRLIYYSQIVNDFQKGDIAEGYSVSREKKESFPLTVTSAQKNPTAFYLCASIRTGNFYGYTFGSGTRLTVV.

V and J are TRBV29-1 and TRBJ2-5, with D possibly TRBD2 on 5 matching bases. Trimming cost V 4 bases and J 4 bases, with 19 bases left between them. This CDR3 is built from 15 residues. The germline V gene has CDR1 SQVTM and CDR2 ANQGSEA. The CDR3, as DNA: TGCAGCGTTGTACCCTCCGGCCCTGCGGGAGAGACCCAGTACTTC. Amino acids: CSVVPSGPAGETQYF.

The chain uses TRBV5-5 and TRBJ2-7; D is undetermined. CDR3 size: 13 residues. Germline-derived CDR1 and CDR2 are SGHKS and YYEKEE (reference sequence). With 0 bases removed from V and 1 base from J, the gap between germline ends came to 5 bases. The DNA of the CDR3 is TGTGCCAGCAGCTTGGCCGTTTCCTACGAGCAGTACTTC. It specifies CASSLAVSYEQYF.

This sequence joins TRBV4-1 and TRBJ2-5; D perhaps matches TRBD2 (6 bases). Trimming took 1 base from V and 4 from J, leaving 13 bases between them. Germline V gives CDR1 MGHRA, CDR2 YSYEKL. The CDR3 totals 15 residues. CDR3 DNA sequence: TGCGCCAGCAGCCAAGCAGGGCGGGATGGAGAGACCCAGTACTTC. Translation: CASSQAGRDGETQYF.

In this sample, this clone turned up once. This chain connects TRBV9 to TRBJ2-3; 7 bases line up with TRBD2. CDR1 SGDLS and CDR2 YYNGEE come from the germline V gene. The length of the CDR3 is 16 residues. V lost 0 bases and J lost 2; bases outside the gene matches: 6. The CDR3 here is CASSVVGGVDTDTQYF. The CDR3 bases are TGTGCCAGCAGCGTAGTGGGAGGGGTTGACACAGATACGCAGTATTTT.

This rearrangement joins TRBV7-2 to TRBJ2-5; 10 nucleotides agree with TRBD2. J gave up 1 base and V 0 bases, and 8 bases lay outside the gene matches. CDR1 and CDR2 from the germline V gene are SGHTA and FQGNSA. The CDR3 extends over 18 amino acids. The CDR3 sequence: CASSLASSGGGSQETQYF. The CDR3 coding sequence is TGTGCCAGCAGCTTAGCCTCAAGCGGGGGGGGCTCCCAAGAGACCCAGTACTTC.

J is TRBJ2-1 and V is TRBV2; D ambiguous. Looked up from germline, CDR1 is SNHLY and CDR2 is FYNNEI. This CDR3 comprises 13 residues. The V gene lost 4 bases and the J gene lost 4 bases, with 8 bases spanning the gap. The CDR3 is CASSVQFYNEQFF. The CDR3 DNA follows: TGTGCCAGCAGTGTACAGTTTTACAATGAGCAGTTCTTC.

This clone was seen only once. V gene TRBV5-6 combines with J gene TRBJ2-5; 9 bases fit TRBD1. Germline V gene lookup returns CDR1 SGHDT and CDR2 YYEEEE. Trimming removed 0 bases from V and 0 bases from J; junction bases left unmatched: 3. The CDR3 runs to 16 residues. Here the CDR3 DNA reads TGTGCCAGCAGCTTGGGAGGGACAGGGAACCAAGAGACCCAGTACTTC. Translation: CASSLGGTGNQETQYF.

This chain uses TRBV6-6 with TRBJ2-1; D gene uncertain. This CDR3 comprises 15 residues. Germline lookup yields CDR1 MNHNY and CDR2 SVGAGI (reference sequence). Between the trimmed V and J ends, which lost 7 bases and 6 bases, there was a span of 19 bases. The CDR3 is CASTPAPGLSNEQFF. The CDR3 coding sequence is TGTGCCAGCACCCCCGCTCCCGGTTTAAGCAATGAGCAGTTCTTC.

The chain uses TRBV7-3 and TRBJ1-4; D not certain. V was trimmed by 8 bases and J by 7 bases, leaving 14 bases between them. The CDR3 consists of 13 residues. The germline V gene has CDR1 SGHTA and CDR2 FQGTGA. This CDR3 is CASQASASEKLFF. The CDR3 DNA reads TGTGCCAGCCAGGCTTCAGCCAGTGAAAAACTGTTTTTT.

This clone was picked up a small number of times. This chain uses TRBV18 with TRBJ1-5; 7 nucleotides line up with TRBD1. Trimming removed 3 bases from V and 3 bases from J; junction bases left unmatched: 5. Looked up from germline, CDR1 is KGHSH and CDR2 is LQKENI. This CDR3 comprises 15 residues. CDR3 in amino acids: CASSPVQGNNQPQHF. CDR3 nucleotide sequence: TGTGCCAGCTCACCCGTACAGGGGAACAATCAGCCCCAGCATTTT.

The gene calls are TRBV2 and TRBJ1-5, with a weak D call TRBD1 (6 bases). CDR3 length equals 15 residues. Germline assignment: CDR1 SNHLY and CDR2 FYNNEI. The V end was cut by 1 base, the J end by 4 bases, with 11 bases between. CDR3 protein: CASSEERTANQPQHF. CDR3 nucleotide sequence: TGTGCCAGCAGTGAAGAGAGGACAGCTAATCAGCCCCAGCATTTT. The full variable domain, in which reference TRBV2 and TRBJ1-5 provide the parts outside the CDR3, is EPEVTQTPSHQVTQMGQEVILRCVPISNHLYFYWYRQILGQKVEFLVSFYNNEISEKSEIFDDQFSVERPDGSNFTLKIRSTKLEDSAMYFCASSEERTANQPQHFGDGTRLSIL.